This T cell receptor beta chain originates from a study of T-cell reconstitution after alpha-beta-depleted transplantation in children. For TCRbeta, the library was prepared with unique molecular identifiers. A single record per CDR3 protein comes from TCRdb applying MiXCR to the PCR reads. The table includes 200,000 to 300,000 distinct CDR3 sequences, 20% to 30% detected once. This clonotype was seen a handful of times. V lost 0 bases and J lost 12, with 15 bases in between. Germline CDR1 and CDR2: LGHDT and YNNKEL (reference sequence). The CDR3 has 14 amino acids. The TCR originated in a female patient aged 2-9 years who had a stem cell transplant for congenital amegakaryocytic thrombocytopenia, so the T cells may come from the graft donor. This specimen consisted of PBMCs, mostly from graft donor cells, obtained 360 days after TCRalphabeta/CD19-depleted stem cell transplant. This sequence joins TRBV3-1 and TRBJ2-1, with D possibly being TRBD1 (5 bases). The CDR3 nucleotides are TGTGCCAGCAGCCAAGAGAGTGCTAGGGGATGGCAGTTCTTC. The encoded protein is CASSQESARGWQFF.